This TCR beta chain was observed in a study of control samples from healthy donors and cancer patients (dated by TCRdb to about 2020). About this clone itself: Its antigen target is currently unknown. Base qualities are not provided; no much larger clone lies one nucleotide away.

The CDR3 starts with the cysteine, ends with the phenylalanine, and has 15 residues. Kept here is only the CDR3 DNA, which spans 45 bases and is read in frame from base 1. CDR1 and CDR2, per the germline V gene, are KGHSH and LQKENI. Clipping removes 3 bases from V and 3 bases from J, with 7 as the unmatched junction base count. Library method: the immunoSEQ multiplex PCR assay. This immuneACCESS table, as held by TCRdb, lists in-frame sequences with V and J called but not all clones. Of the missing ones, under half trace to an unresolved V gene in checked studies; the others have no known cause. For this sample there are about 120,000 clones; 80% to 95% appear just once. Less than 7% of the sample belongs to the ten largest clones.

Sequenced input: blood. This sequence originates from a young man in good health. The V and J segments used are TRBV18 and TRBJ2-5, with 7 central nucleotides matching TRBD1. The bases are TGTGCCAGCTCACCCTATAGGGGGCTCGAAGAGACCCAGTACTTC. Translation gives CASSPYRGLEETQYF.